Presented here are 18 T cell receptor beta chains from one specimen sequenced in a study of PD-1 blockade in mismatch repair-deficient tumors. Sequencing used immunoSEQ multiplex PCR; TCRdb keeps in-frame clones, though not all of them. The sample lists 60,000 to 70,000 clones; 88% were seen once. The source was peripheral blood, collected 52 weeks after starting pembrolizumab. The receptors were sampled from an adult with mismatch repair-deficient cancer.

The V call is TRBV29-1, the J call TRBJ2-1, with 14 bases that match TRBD2. The CDR3 totals 18 residues. Germline-derived CDR1 and CDR2 are SQVTM and ANQGSEA. After removal of 4 bases from V and 2 bases from J, the junction contained 10 bases not matched to a gene. The DNA for the CDR3 is TGCAGCGTTGCGGGGACTAGCGGGAGAAGGGGCACCTACAATGAGCAGTTCTTC. Protein: CSVAGTSGRRGTYNEQFF.

This clone has only one observation. V and J are TRBV4-1 and TRBJ1-1; D might be TRBD1 (5 bases). This CDR3 has 19 amino acids. Germline values: CDR1 MGHRA, CDR2 YSYEKL. V was shortened by 0 bases and J by 1 base, with 21 bases between the two germline ends. CDR3 sequence (DNA): TGCGCCAGCAGCCAAGATCAAAGGAGGGGTCGAATATGGAACACTGAAGCTTTCTTT. Translation: CASSQDQRRGRIWNTEAFF.

The V call is TRBV11-3, the J call TRBJ2-5; 8 bases align to TRBD1. With V trimmed by 5 bases and J by 1 base, 6 bases remained unmatched. Germline loops: CDR1 SGHNT, CDR2 YENEEA. The CDR3 runs 15 residues. CDR3: CASSPGTGPQETQYF. The CDR3 coding sequence is TGTGCCAGCAGCCCGGGGACAGGTCCCCAAGAGACCCAGTACTTC.

In its sample, this clone was seen once. The V gene is TRBV10-3, the J gene TRBJ2-5; 10 bases are shared with TRBD2. The V and J ends lost 3 bases and 4 bases, in that order; junction bases with no gene match: 8. CDR3 size: 16 residues. Germline CDR1 is ENHRY and CDR2 is SYGVKD. The CDR3 here is CAISDSSGRGGETQYF. DNA for the CDR3: TGTGCCATCAGTGACTCGAGCGGGAGGGGGGGAGAGACCCAGTACTTC.

This clone was picked up one time. This chain uses TRBV18 with TRBJ1-2; D ambiguous. This CDR3 is built from 11 residues. With 2 bases removed from V and 6 bases from J, the gap between germline ends came to 4 bases. Germline lookup yields CDR1 KGHSH and CDR2 LQKENI. The CDR3 coding sequence is TGTGCCAGCTCACCAGGGGATGGCTACACCTTC. This encodes CASSPGDGYTF.

The rearrangement links TRBV10-3 to TRBJ2-2; 7 nucleotides line up with TRBD2. Unmatched junction bases numbered 10, after V lost 8 bases and J lost 4 bases. Germline V lookup: CDR1 ENHRY, CDR2 SYGVKD. CDR3 size: 15 residues. Here the CDR3 reads CAIGRGLDSTGELFF. The CDR3 coding sequence is TGTGCCATCGGAAGAGGACTAGACTCCACCGGGGAGCTGTTTTTT.

The V gene is TRBV19, the J gene TRBJ2-7; the D gene is possibly TRBD2 (6 bases). CDR1 is LNHDA and CDR2 is SQIVND in the germline V gene (reference sequence). This CDR3 has 15 amino acids. V was pared by 1 base and J by 3 bases, with 13 bases between. CDR3 amino acids: CASSIVGGASYEQYF. DNA of the CDR3: TGTGCCAGTAGTATAGTGGGCGGGGCGAGCTACGAGCAGTACTTC.

The chain has TRBV7-8 and TRBJ2-3, with 10 bases aligning to TRBD2. The CDR3 sequence is 17 residues long. J was trimmed by 2 bases and V by 1 base; bases with no gene match: 6. The germline gives CDR1 SGHVS, CDR2 FQNEAQ. This CDR3 is CASSLELAGPNTDTQYF. Here the CDR3 DNA reads TGTGCCAGCAGCTTAGAACTAGCGGGACCTAACACAGATACGCAGTATTTT.

The V gene is TRBV9, the J gene TRBJ1-1; D ambiguous. The germline gives CDR1 SGDLS, CDR2 YYNGEE. V lost 2 bases, J lost 3 bases, and 8 bases lay in between. The CDR3 covers 13 residues. This chain's CDR3 is CASSVSSHTEAFF. CDR3 nucleotide sequence: TGTGCCAGCAGCGTTTCCAGCCACACTGAAGCTTTCTTT.

The gene calls are TRBV29-1 and TRBJ1-1; D perhaps matches TRBD1 (5 bases). The V end was cut by 0 bases, the J end by 4 bases, with 9 bases between. Germline V CDR1 and CDR2: SQVTM, ANQGSEA. This CDR3 contains 13 residues. CDR3: CSVEDGGGTEAFF. For the CDR3, the DNA is TGCAGCGTTGAAGACGGGGGGGGCACTGAAGCTTTCTTT.

The CDR3 region is CASSLQGASYNEQFF. The DNA for the CDR3 is TGTGCCAGTAGTTTACAGGGGGCGTCCTACAATGAGCAGTTCTTC. The V gene is TRBV19, the J gene TRBJ2-1, with TRBD1 matching 9 bases. CDR1 is LNHDA and CDR2 is SQIVND in the germline V gene (reference sequence). The CDR3 loop spans 15 amino acids. With 5 bases clipped from V and 1 base from J, the junction kept 3 bases outside the gene matches. Using reference TRBV19 and TRBJ2-1 for the parts outside the CDR3, the full variable domain is DGGITQSPKYLFRKEGQNVTLSCEQNLNHDAMYWYRQDPGQGLRLIYYSQIVNDFQKGDIAEGYSVSREKKESFPLTVTSAQKNPTAFYLCASSLQGASYNEQFFGPGTRLTVL.

This chain links TRBV9 with TRBJ2-1; D is unclear. Trimming stripped 0 bases from V and 2 bases from J, with 6 bases between. The germline CDR1 and CDR2 sequences are SGDLS and YYNGEE. The CDR3 is 14 amino acids. The chain's CDR3 is CASSVAYTYNEQFF. The CDR3, as DNA: TGTGCCAGCAGCGTAGCCTATACCTACAATGAGCAGTTCTTC.

This rearrangement joins TRBV7-9 to TRBJ2-5; D is ambiguous. The closer fit of TRBJ2-7 to the DNA end suggests the J call may be wrong. CDR1 SEHNR and CDR2 FQNEAQ come from the germline V gene (reference sequence). The CDR3 extends over 14 amino acids. The CDR3 DNA is TGTGCCAGCAGCTTAGCGGTAAGCTCCTACGAGCAGTACTTC. This codes for CASSLAVSSYEQYF.

CDR3 nucleotides: TGTGCCAGCAGTGACTTCCGCCAGGGGGCAAGTCAGCCCCAGCATTTT. Its protein product is CASSDFRQGASQPQHF. The rearrangement joins TRBV2 to TRBJ1-5, with 8 bases that match TRBD1. The CDR3 runs 16 residues. Germline CDR1 is SNHLY and CDR2 is FYNNEI. V lost 3 bases to trimming and J lost 6 bases; unmatched junction nucleotides: 10.

The rearrangement uses TRBV18 and TRBJ1-1; the D is unclear. V was pared by 0 bases and J by 5 bases, with 16 bases between. CDR3 size: 16 residues. Germline V gene lookup returns CDR1 KGHSH and CDR2 LQKENI. CDR3 residues: CASSPPPGRKETEAFF. CDR3 bases: TGTGCCAGCTCACCACCTCCCGGCAGAAAGGAGACTGAAGCTTTCTTT.

The rearrangement joins TRBV5-4 to TRBJ2-7; TRBD2 matches at 9 bases. Trimming at V came to 4 bases and at J to 3 bases, leaving 5 bases not matched to a gene. Germline V gene sequence: CDR1 SGHNT, CDR2 YYREEE (reference sequence). This CDR3 is 14 amino acids long. The CDR3, as DNA: TGTGCCAGCAGCGTGATGACTAGCGGCTACGAGCAGTACTTC. Encoded protein: CASSVMTSGYEQYF.

This chain joins TRBV7-8 and TRBJ2-2, with D tentatively TRBD2 (5 bases). Germline V gene sequence: CDR1 SGHVS, CDR2 FQNEAQ. CDR3 length: 14 amino acids. With 3 bases removed from V and 5 bases from J, the gap between germline ends came to 10 bases. CDR3 in amino acids: CASSLRAWTGELFF. The CDR3 nucleotides are TGTGCCAGCAGCTTGAGGGCGTGGACCGGGGAGCTGTTTTTT.

The chain is built from TRBV11-2 and TRBJ1-2; no definite D call. The CDR3 has 13 amino acids. The V gene's germline CDR1 is SGHAT and CDR2 FQNNGV. V shed 1 base and J shed 8 bases, with 11 bases lying between them. DNA for the CDR3: TGTGCCAGCAGCTTAGGGAACAAAGGAGGCTACACCTTC. This encodes CASSLGNKGGYTF.